The T cell receptor (beta chain) described here comes from a study of CD8+ T cells in alopecia areata. V lost 6 bases and J lost 9, with 15 bases in between. In germline, CDR1 is MNHEY, CDR2 SVGAGI. The CDR3 runs to 14 residues. PBMCs were stained for CD3, CD4 and CD8, and CD4+ and CD8+ T cells were sorted. With respect to this clone: Its antigen is undetermined.

Extracted from the samples, RNA was reverse transcribed into cDNA to serve as the sequencing template. Clones were sequenced by immunoSEQ multiplex PCR, and TCRdb holds only the in-frame ones, with some missing. The sample includes some 210,000 clones, more than 45% seen only once; the top ten take 0.45%. Notes on the study in general: Scalp samples also yield sequences from resident alphabeta T cells of normal skin.

Source: CD4+ T cells sorted from blood, taken at week 0. The receptor was derived from a human donor with alopecia areata. The chain recombines TRBV6-5 with TRBJ1-6; D perhaps matches TRBD1 (5 bases). CDR3 bases: TGTGCCAGCAGCCAAGGCAGGGAGGGTTCACCCCTCCACTTT. Its protein is CASSQGREGSPLHF.